What follows is one T cell receptor (beta chain) and its context. The antigen is undetermined. The source of the sample is a study of Graves' ophthalmopathy and Graves' hyperthyroidism. Study-wide results and caveats: Sensitivity reached more than 70% and specificity more than 72% when the model predicted ophthalmopathy progression.

TCR beta CDR3 amplification used RNA transcripts. Second-round multiplex PCR came after a first-round RT-PCR that employed HTBI primers. In TCRdb, the multiplex PCR reads were re-called with MiXCR into one record per CDR3 protein. This table has hundreds of thousands of distinct CDR3 sequences, about 21% appearing once. A volume of over 9 ml of fresh peripheral blood supplied the PBMCs. V lost 4 bases to trimming and J lost 0 bases; unmatched junction nucleotides: 10. The CDR3 is 17 amino acids. CDR1 SGHVS and CDR2 FNYEAQ come from the germline V gene. What was sequenced was peripheral blood. The source of this sequence is a woman aged 18-29 years with stable Graves' hyperthyroidism. The chain carries TRBV7-6 and TRBJ2-7, with TRBD1 identical over 9 bases. The chain's CDR3 is CASSSHTGGPSSYEQYF. The CDR3 DNA reads TGTGCCAGCAGCTCGCACACAGGGGGCCCTAGCTCCTACGAGCAGTACTTC. Using reference TRBV7-6 and TRBJ2-7 for the parts outside the CDR3, the full variable domain is GAGVSQSPRYKVTKRGQDVALRCDPISGHVSLYWYRQALGQGPEFLTYFNYEAQQDKSGLPNDRFSAERPEGSISTLTIQRTEQRDSAMYRCASSSHTGGPSSYEQYFGPGTRLTVT.